The rows below give T cell receptor beta chains drawn from one sample of a study of Ad26.COV2.S vaccination and SARS-CoV-2 variants. The protocol was immunoSEQ multiplex PCR, while the TCRdb copy is restricted to in-frame clones and leaves out a portion. The data contain about 470,000 clones, around 90% of them singletons. The specimen was peripheral blood, collected in a trial of Ad26.COV2.S vaccine versus placebo. Source of these receptors: a person aged 18-65 years who received the Ad26.COV2.S COVID-19 vaccine or a placebo. CDR3s include the opening cysteine and the closing phenylalanine or tryptophan. The order of the fields is J gene, V gene, CDR3 protein.

J gene: TRBJ1-6; V gene: TRBV18; CDR3 protein: CASSPGQIYPLHF
J gene: TRBJ2-5; V gene: TRBV11-3; CDR3 protein: CASSLAKTQYF
J gene: TRBJ1-4; V gene: TRBV2; CDR3 protein: CASSPSLGVGNEKLFF
J gene: TRBJ2-7; V gene: TRBV7-6; CDR3 protein: CASSLGPDGAGEQYF
J gene: TRBJ2-3; V gene: TRBV21-1; CDR3 protein: CASSKAPDRGYGTDTQYF
J gene: TRBJ2-1; V gene: TRBV7-2; CDR3 protein: CASSAHLAGGPDEQFF
J gene: TRBJ1-5; V gene: TRBV28; CDR3 protein: CASSSPDGYNQPQHF
J gene: TRBJ2-1; V gene: TRBV6-2/TRBV6-3; CDR3 protein: CASSQRGTCFF
J gene: TRBJ2-7; V gene: TRBV14; CDR3 protein: CASSRLTSGYEQYF
J gene: TRBJ1-1; V gene: TRBV6-5; CDR3 protein: CASRQGTNTEAFF
J gene: TRBJ2-1; V gene: TRBV19; CDR3 protein: CASSAGVHNEQFF
J gene: TRBJ1-2; V gene: TRBV29-1; CDR3 protein: CSVEGARGGGYTF
J gene: TRBJ2-5; V gene: TRBV5-5; CDR3 protein: CASSLSFAEWGETQYF
J gene: TRBJ2-7; V gene: TRBV7-2; CDR3 protein: CASSLEFGSLYYEQYF
J gene: TRBJ2-3; V gene: TRBV24-1; CDR3 protein: CATSDSWGQGTTDTQYF
J gene: TRBJ2-7; V gene: TRBV14; CDR3 protein: CASSQFGREQYF
J gene: TRBJ2-7; V gene: TRBV14; CDR3 protein: CASSQESWGPGGEQYF
J gene: TRBJ1-5; V gene: TRBV19; CDR3 protein: CASKEGANSNQPQHF
J gene: TRBJ2-7; V gene: TRBV3-1/TRBV3-2; CDR3 protein: CASSQGGPSYEQYF
J gene: TRBJ1-5; V gene: TRBV5-3; CDR3 protein: CARTRQVRQPQHF
J gene: TRBJ2-7; V gene: TRBV7-9; CDR3 protein: CASARGSDYEQYF
J gene: TRBJ1-2; V gene: TRBV6-2/TRBV6-3; CDR3 protein: CASSPTSAINYGYTF
J gene: TRBJ1-3; V gene: TRBV9; CDR3 protein: CASSVGGSSGNTIYF
J gene: TRBJ2-1; V gene: TRBV3-1/TRBV3-2; CDR3 protein: CASSQDLSGRLFF
J gene: TRBJ2-5; V gene: TRBV9; CDR3 protein: CASSVDSLYGTGAETQYF
J gene: TRBJ2-1; V gene: TRBV11-3; CDR3 protein: CASSSAGVEQFF
J gene: TRBJ1-5; V gene: TRBV4-2; CDR3 protein: CASSQRGQGGNQPQHF
J gene: TRBJ1-3; V gene: TRBV25-1; CDR3 protein: CASSEPAGGNTIYF
J gene: TRBJ2-1; V gene: TRBV15; CDR3 protein: CATSSAGRSRNEQFF
J gene: TRBJ2-5; V gene: TRBV7-6; CDR3 protein: CASSAGAGLAGAQETQYF
J gene: TRBJ1-5; V gene: TRBV24-1; CDR3 protein: CATSDPREGNQPQHF
J gene: TRBJ2-5; V gene: TRBV4-2; CDR3 protein: CASSQDRAETQYF
J gene: TRBJ2-7; V gene: TRBV2; CDR3 protein: CASSEPTSGSYEQYF
J gene: TRBJ2-1; V gene: TRBV11-3; CDR3 protein: CASSLGGQGNEQFF
J gene: TRBJ2-3; V gene: TRBV5-6; CDR3 protein: CASSFVGGIDTDTQYF
J gene: TRBJ1-6; V gene: TRBV6-5; CDR3 protein: CASTPTGGPDSPLHF
J gene: TRBJ2-1; V gene: TRBV24-1; CDR3 protein: CATSDLRGPKDEQFF
J gene: TRBJ1-6; V gene: TRBV7-2; CDR3 protein: CASSLAGGRPYNSPLHF
J gene: TRBJ1-2; V gene: TRBV5-4; CDR3 protein: CASSVQGGPLGYTF